The 27 T cell receptor beta chains in this list originate from one sample, sequenced in a study of beta chain features in type 1 diabetes. Expressed TCRB transcripts were sequenced after all isolated RNA was converted to cDNA. Produced via immunoSEQ multiplex PCR; TCRdb's table is partial and in-frame only. The top ten hold over 0.04% of the sample, which has around 500,000 clones, about an eighth seen once. Sample: naive CD4+ T cells from blood. The receptors were gathered from a woman aged 18-30 years in good health.

This clone came up a few times. CDR3 DNA sequence: TGTGCCAGCAGAACGGACAGACAAGAGACCCAGTACTTC. Translating it yields CASRTDRQETQYF. The chain couples TRBV28 to TRBJ2-5, with D maybe TRBD1 (6 bases). The V gene lost 6 bases and the J gene lost 2 bases, with 10 bases spanning the gap. Germline lookup yields CDR1 MDHEN and CDR2 SYDVKM. The CDR3 totals 13 residues.

This clone was counted only a few times. The V gene is TRBV19, the J gene TRBJ2-5; TRBD2 might be the D (5 bases). Germline CDR1 reads LNHDA; CDR2 reads SQIVND (reference sequence). The CDR3 runs 12 residues. Trimming pared 0 bases from V and 6 bases from J, leaving 5 bases between. The DNA of the CDR3 is TGTGCCAGTAGTATAGACGGGAAGACCCAGTACTTC. As protein: CASSIDGKTQYF.

The chain joins TRBV28 to TRBJ2-1, with D possibly matching TRBD2 (5 bases). V lost 5 bases, J lost 3 bases, and 20 bases lay in between. CDR1 is MDHEN, CDR2 SYDVKM, per germline. This CDR3 contains 17 residues. The DNA of the CDR3 is TGTGCCAGCAGTAATGAGAAACTACGGGAAATCTACAATGAGCAGTTCTTC. Encoded protein: CASSNEKLREIYNEQFF.

This clone has a handful of counts. This chain uses TRBV30 with TRBJ2-1; D gene ambiguous. Trimming removed 8 bases from V and 2 bases from J, with 13 bases in between. Germline V gene sequence: CDR1 GTSNPN, CDR2 SVGIG (reference sequence). The CDR3 totals 13 residues. CDR3 bases: TGTGCCCGCTCCCAGGTGACCTACAATGAGCAGTTCTTC. It encodes CARSQVTYNEQFF.

This clone was counted between two and nine times. The missing conserved phenylalanine or tryptophan at the end of this CDR3 makes a read error likely. It is unclear where the CDR3 begins or ends on the DNA, so no DNA is shown, and the CDR3 is as TCRdb lists it. The chain carries TRBV7-3 and TRBJ2-7; the D call of TRBD2 is as the table states it, not checked on the DNA. Germline V gene data show CDR1 as SGHTA and CDR2 as FQGTGA. A total of 10 residues make up the CDR3, ends included. This chain's CDR3 is CASSSYEEPP.

This clone has a count of ten or more. The chain links TRBV30 to TRBJ2-2; possible D gene TRBD1, 6 bases. V lost 4 bases and J lost 4, with 13 bases in between. This CDR3 has 14 residues. Germline CDR1 and CDR2: GTSNPN and SVGIG (reference sequence). The CDR3 DNA follows: TGTGCCTGGACCGGGACACTAATCACCGGGGAGCTGTTTTTT. This encodes CAWTGTLITGELFF.

V is TRBV29-1 and J is TRBJ2-5; TRBD1 matches 11 bases. The CDR3 loop spans 15 amino acids. The junction had 5 bases not matched to a gene; V was cut back by 5 bases and J by 0 bases. Per the germline V gene, CDR1 is SQVTM and CDR2 is ANQGSEA. CDR3 sequence (DNA): TGCAGCGTTTTATTGGGACAGGGGGACCAAGAGACCCAGTACTTC. It is translated as CSVLLGQGDQETQYF.

This clone was observed a handful of times. Other DNA sequences in the same sample also yield this CDR3. This chain links TRBV5-1 with TRBJ2-1; 11 positions agree with TRBD2. With 0 bases clipped from V and 1 base from J, the junction kept 0 bases outside the gene matches. The germline V gene has CDR1 SGHRS and CDR2 YFSETQ. This CDR3 region has 16 residues. The CDR3 DNA reads as TGCGCCAGCAGCTTGGGACTAGCGGGATCCTACAATGAGCAGTTCTTC. This encodes CASSLGLAGSYNEQFF.

This clone appeared a few times. J is TRBJ2-6 and V is TRBV7-9; TRBD1 is a possible D gene (6 bases). V was clipped by 2 bases and J by 1 base, with 9 bases between them. The CDR3 has 16 amino acids. Per the germline V gene, CDR1 is SEHNR and CDR2 is FQNEAQ (reference sequence). The CDR3 protein is CASSLKGDSGANVLTF. CDR3 DNA: TGTGCCAGCAGCTTAAAGGGGGATTCTGGGGCCAACGTCCTGACTTTC.

This clone showed up just a few times. The chain joins TRBV18 to TRBJ2-3; D unresolved. CDR3 length: 15 amino acids. The V end lost 5 bases, the J end lost 0 bases, and 12 bases lay between the germline ends. CDR1 is KGHSH, CDR2 LQKENI, per germline. The CDR3 nucleotides are TGTGCCAGCTCATTCGTTATAGTGAGCACAGATACGCAGTATTTT. Translated: CASSFVIVSTDTQYF.

This clone was picked up a small number of times. The gene calls are TRBV29-1 and TRBJ2-1, with D perhaps matching TRBD1 or TRBD2 (5 bases each). The CDR3 is made up of 15 amino acids. Germline V gene sequence: CDR1 SQVTM, CDR2 ANQGSEA. V lost 4 bases to trimming and J lost 4 bases, with 17 bases between them. This CDR3 reads CSVGSKAGTYNEQFF. The CDR3 nucleotides are TGCAGCGTTGGATCCAAGGCAGGGACGTACAATGAGCAGTTCTTC.

J is TRBJ2-2 and V is TRBV5-1, with D hard to call. CDR1 and CDR2 from the germline V gene are SGHRS and YFSETQ. The CDR3 contains 16 residues. The V and J ends lost 2 bases and 0 bases respectively, with 11 bases between them. In DNA, the CDR3 is TGCGCCAGCAGCTTACAGACCGCCGCGAACACCGGGGAGCTGTTTTTT. Amino acids: CASSLQTAANTGELFF.

This chain uses TRBV7-2 with TRBJ2-7; tentative D call: TRBD2 (5 bases). This CDR3 spans 13 amino acids. With 0 bases removed from V and 4 bases from J, the gap between germline ends came to 7 bases. CDR1 SGHTA and CDR2 FQGNSA come from the germline V gene. The DNA for the CDR3 is TGTGCCAGCAGCTTAGCGTGGAGGTACGAGCAGTACTTC. This codes for CASSLAWRYEQYF.

This chain links TRBV25-1 with TRBJ1-6, with D perhaps matching TRBD1 (5 bases). CDR3 length: 14 residues. In germline, CDR1 is MGHDK, CDR2 SYGVNS. Between the trimmed V and J ends, which lost 8 bases and 14 bases, there was a span of 22 bases. The CDR3 DNA sequence: TGTGCCAGCGGCGACGGGACCCTTATTCGATCCCTCCACTTT. This encodes CASGDGTLIRSLHF.

J is TRBJ1-3 and V is TRBV29-1; no definite D call. Germline CDR1 and CDR2: SQVTM and ANQGSEA. The CDR3 is 13 amino acids. Trimming removed 7 bases at V and 0 bases at J, with 10 bases between. As DNA, the CDR3 is TGCAGCGCCAGAAAACGCTCTGGAAACACCATATATTTT. Amino acid sequence: CSARKRSGNTIYF.

The chain has TRBV23-1 and TRBJ1-2; tentatively, D is TRBD1 (5 bases). Being an ORF, TRBV23-1 has a function that is uncertain. There are 13 residues in the CDR3. V was clipped by 5 bases and J by 8 bases, with 15 bases between them. The CDR3 spells CASSWGRVVGYTF. CDR3 in DNA: TGCGCCAGCAGTTGGGGCAGGGTCGTGGGCTACACCTTC.

This clone was seen a handful of times. The CDR3 is CASSVAPSIGDTQYF. CDR3 in DNA: TGTGCCAGCAGCGTAGCCCCCTCCATTGGGGATACGCAGTATTTT. V gene TRBV9 combines with J gene TRBJ2-3; D unresolved. The V and J ends lost 0 bases and 6 bases respectively, with 14 bases between them. In germline, CDR1 is SGDLS, CDR2 YYNGEE. The CDR3 contains 15 residues.

The genes are TRBV29-1 and TRBJ2-2, with 7 positions matching TRBD1. Germline lookup yields CDR1 SQVTM and CDR2 ANQGSEA. The CDR3 consists of 14 residues. J lost 3 bases, V lost 6 bases, and 7 bases had no gene match. CDR3 loop: CSVADRSYTGELFF. Written as DNA, the CDR3 is TGCAGCGTGGCGGACAGGAGCTACACCGGGGAGCTGTTTTTT.

The chain uses TRBV7-2 and TRBJ1-6; the D gene is possibly TRBD1 (5 bases). V lost 5 bases and J 7 bases, leaving 12 bases between the germline ends. Looked up from germline, CDR1 is SGHTA and CDR2 is FQGNSA. CDR3 length: 14 amino acids. Here the CDR3 reads CASSPQGVNSPLHF. The CDR3 DNA follows: TGTGCCAGCAGCCCTCAGGGAGTGAATTCACCCCTCCACTTT.

This clone has just a few counts. The J gene is TRBJ2-6, the V gene TRBV7-6; no clear D gene. The V end was cut by 5 bases, the J end by 4 bases, with 18 bases between. Germline CDR1 and CDR2: SGHVS and FNYEAQ. The length of the CDR3 is 17 residues. This chain's CDR3 is CASSANPAKSGANVLTF. Written as DNA, the CDR3 is TGTGCCAGCAGCGCCAACCCGGCGAAGTCCGGGGCCAACGTCCTGACTTTC.

The chain is built from TRBV28 and TRBJ2-1, with TRBD2 identical over 7 bases. J lost 2 bases, V lost 6 bases, and 7 bases had no gene match. The CDR3 length is 15 residues. Germline V gene data show CDR1 as MDHEN and CDR2 as SYDVKM. The CDR3 is CASSFRGRAYNEQFF. The DNA for the CDR3 is TGTGCCAGCAGCTTCCGGGGGAGGGCCTACAATGAGCAGTTCTTC.

The V gene is TRBV30, the J gene TRBJ2-2, with 12 bases identical to TRBD2. The ends lost 2 bases at V and 1 base at J; junction bases unmatched: 5. CDR1 GTSNPN and CDR2 SVGIG come from the germline V gene (reference sequence). The CDR3 is made up of 17 amino acids. CDR3 loop: CAWSLAGGPRNTGELFF. CDR3 in DNA: TGTGCCTGGAGTCTAGCGGGAGGGCCGCGGAACACCGGGGAGCTGTTTTTT. Full variable domain (remainder filled in from reference TRBV30 and TRBJ2-2): SQTIHQWPATLVQPVGSPLSLECTVEGTSNPNLYWYRQAAGRGLQLLFYSVGIGQISSEVPQNLSASRPQDRQFILSSKKLLLSDSGFYLCAWSLAGGPRNTGELFFGEGSRLTVL.

The chain uses TRBV6-5 and TRBJ2-3; no reliable D call. Germline V gene lookup returns CDR1 MNHEY and CDR2 SVGAGI. This CDR3 region has 14 residues. The ends were cut back, 6 bases at V and 2 bases at J, with 12 bases in the middle. CDR3 in amino acids: CASRPGQFTDTQYF. The CDR3, as DNA: TGTGCCAGCAGGCCCGGGCAGTTCACAGATACGCAGTATTTT.

The chain is built from TRBV27 and TRBJ2-5, with 8 bases that match TRBD2. The CDR3 totals 14 residues. CDR1 is MNHEY and CDR2 is SMNVEV in the germline V gene (reference sequence). V gave up 6 bases and J gave up 7 bases; unmatched junction bases: 10. CDR3 protein: CASSLGLDLSTQYF. CDR3 DNA sequence: TGTGCCAGCAGCTTGGGACTAGACTTATCGACCCAGTACTTC.

In this sample, this clone turned up a few times. The J gene is TRBJ1-4, the V gene TRBV2; 8 bases fit TRBD1. This CDR3 spans 12 amino acids. Trimming cost V 6 bases and J 12 bases; bases outside gene matches: 6. Germline CDR1 reads SNHLY; CDR2 reads FYNNEI. CDR3 sequence: CASREDRAELFF. CDR3 sequence (DNA): TGTGCCAGCAGGGAGGACAGGGCAGAACTGTTTTTT.

The chain recombines TRBV28 with TRBJ1-5, with 8 bases fitting TRBD1. The CDR3 sequence is 15 residues long. With 3 bases clipped from V and 4 bases from J, the junction kept 5 bases outside the gene matches. Germline lookup yields CDR1 MDHEN and CDR2 SYDVKM. The CDR3 nucleotides are TGTGCCAGCAGTTTTCGACAGGGGAAAAATCAGCCCCAGCATTTT. It translates to CASSFRQGKNQPQHF.

This clone has just a few counts. The V gene is TRBV7-2, the J gene TRBJ2-7; D is perhaps TRBD1 (6 bases). Trimming shortened V by 5 bases and J by 0 bases, and 17 bases separated the two germline ends. Germline V gene sequence: CDR1 SGHTA, CDR2 FQGNSA. The CDR3 covers 16 residues. CDR3 sequence (DNA): TGTGCCAGCAGCCATTCCGGACAGCTAAGCTCCTACGAGCAGTACTTC. As protein: CASSHSGQLSSYEQYF.